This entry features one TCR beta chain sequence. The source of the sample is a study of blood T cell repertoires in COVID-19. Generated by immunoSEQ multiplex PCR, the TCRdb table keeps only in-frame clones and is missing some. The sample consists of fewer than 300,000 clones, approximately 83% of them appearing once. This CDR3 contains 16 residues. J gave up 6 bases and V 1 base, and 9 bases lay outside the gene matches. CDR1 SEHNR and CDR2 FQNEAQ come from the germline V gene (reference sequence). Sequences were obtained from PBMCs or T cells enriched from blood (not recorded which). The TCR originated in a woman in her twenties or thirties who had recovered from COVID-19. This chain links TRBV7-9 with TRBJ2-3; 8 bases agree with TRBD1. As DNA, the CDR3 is TGTGCCAGCAGCTTAGACTACAGGGGGTCGGGGGATACGCAGTATTTT. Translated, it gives CASSLDYRGSGDTQYF.